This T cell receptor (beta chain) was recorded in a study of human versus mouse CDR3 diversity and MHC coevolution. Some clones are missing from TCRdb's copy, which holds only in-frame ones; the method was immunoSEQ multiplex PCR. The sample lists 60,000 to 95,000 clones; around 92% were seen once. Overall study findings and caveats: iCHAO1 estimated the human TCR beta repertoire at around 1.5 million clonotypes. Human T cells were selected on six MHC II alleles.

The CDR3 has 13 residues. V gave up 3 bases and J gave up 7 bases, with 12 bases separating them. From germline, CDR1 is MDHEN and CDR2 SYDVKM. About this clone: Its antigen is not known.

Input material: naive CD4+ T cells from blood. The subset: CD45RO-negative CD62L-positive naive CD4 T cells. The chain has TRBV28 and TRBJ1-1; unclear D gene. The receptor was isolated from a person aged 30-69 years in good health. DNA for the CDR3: TGTGCCAGCAGTTTCGGGGATAGAGTTGAAGCTTTCTTT. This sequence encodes CASSFGDRVEAFF.